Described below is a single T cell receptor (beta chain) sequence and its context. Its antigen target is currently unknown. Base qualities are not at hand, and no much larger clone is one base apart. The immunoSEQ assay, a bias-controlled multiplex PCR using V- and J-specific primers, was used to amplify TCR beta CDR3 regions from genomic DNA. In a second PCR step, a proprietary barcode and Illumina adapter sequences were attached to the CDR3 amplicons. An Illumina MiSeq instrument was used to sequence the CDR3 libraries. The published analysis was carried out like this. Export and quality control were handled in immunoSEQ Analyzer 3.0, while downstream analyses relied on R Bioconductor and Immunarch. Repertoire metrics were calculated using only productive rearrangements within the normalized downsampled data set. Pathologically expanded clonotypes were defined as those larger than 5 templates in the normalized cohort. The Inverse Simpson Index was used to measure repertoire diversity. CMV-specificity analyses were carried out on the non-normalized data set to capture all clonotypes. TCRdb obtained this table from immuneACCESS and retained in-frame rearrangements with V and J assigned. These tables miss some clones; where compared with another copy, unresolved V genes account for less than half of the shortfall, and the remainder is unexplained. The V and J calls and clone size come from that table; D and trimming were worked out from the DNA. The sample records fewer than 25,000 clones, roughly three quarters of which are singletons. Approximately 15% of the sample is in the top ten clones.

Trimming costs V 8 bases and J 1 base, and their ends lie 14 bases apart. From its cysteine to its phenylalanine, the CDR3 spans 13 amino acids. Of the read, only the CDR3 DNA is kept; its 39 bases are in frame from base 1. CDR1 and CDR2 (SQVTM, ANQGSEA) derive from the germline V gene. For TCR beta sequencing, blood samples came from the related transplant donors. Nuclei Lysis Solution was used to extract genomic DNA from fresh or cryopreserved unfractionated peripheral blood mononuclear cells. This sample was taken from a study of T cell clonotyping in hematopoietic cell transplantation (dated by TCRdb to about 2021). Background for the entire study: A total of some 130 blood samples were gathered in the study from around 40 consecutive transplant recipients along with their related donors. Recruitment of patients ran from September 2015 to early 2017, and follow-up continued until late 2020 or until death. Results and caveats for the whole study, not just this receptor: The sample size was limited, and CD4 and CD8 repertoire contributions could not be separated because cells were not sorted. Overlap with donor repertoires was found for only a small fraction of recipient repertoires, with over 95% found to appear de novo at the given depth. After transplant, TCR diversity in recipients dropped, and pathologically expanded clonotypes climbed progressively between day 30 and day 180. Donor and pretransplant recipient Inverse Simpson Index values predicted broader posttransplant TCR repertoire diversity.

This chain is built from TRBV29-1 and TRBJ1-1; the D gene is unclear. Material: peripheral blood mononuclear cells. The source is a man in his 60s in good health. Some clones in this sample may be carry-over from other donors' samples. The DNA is TGCAGCTTGTCGGGAAATGGGAACACTGAAGCTTTCTTT. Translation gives CSLSGNGNTEAFF.